The 27 T cell receptor beta chains below were found in one sample sequenced in a study of response to subunit inactivated influenza vaccine. TCRdb recomputed calls from the RT-PCR reads with MiXCR, one row per CDR3 protein. There are around 520,000 distinct CDR3 sequences in the sample; roughly 25% occur only once, and around 1.8% lies in the top ten. The sample was CD4+ T cells sorted from PBMCs, taken around 5 days after vaccination. The origin of the receptors is a man aged 45 to 65 who received an inactivated influenza vaccine.

The V call is TRBV4-3, the J call TRBJ1-3; D gene unclear. The CDR3 spans 14 residues. The germline V gene has CDR1 LGHNA and CDR2 YSLEER. The V and J ends lost 0 bases and 3 bases respectively, with 6 bases between them. In nucleotides, the CDR3 is TGCGCCAGCAGCCAAGAACGCAATGGAAACACCATATATTTT. It specifies CASSQERNGNTIYF.

This sequence joins TRBV7-9 and TRBJ2-2; unclear D gene. Between the trimmed V and J ends, which lost 3 bases and 6 bases, there was a span of 8 bases. CDR1 SEHNR and CDR2 FQNEAQ come from the germline V gene (reference sequence). The CDR3 is 13 amino acids. The CDR3 protein is CASSLITAGELFF. The CDR3 DNA is TGTGCCAGCAGCTTGATTACAGCCGGGGAGCTGTTTTTT.

This clonotype was seen a handful of times. The chain links TRBV7-3 to TRBJ2-3, with D unresolved. Trimming removed 5 bases from V and 2 bases from J, with 14 bases in between. CDR3 length equals 15 residues. Per germline, CDR1 SGHTA and CDR2 FQGTGA. CDR3 loop: CASSSAGTTTDTQYF. Written as DNA, the CDR3 is TGTGCCAGCAGCAGCGCAGGAACTACCACAGATACGCAGTATTTT. The full variable domain, rest sourced from reference TRBV7-3 and TRBJ2-3, is GAGVSQTPSNKVTEKGKYVELRCDPISGHTALYWYRQSLGQGPEFLIYFQGTGAADDSGLPNDRFFAVRPEGSVSTLKIQRTERGDSAVYLCASSSAGTTTDTQYFGPGTRLTVL.

This clonotype has just a few counts. This sequence joins TRBV5-1 and TRBJ1-1; D not resolved. The V end was cut by 4 bases, the J end by 0 bases, with 13 bases between. The CDR3 is 15 residues long. Germline lookup yields CDR1 SGHRS and CDR2 YFSETQ. The CDR3 is CASSKGAVLNTEAFF. The CDR3 coding sequence is TGCGCCAGCAGCAAGGGTGCAGTCTTGAACACTGAAGCTTTCTTT.

This clonotype was seen a handful of times. The rearrangement links TRBV6-1 to TRBJ2-1; D perhaps matches TRBD2 (5 bases). The V end lost 10 bases, the J end lost 2 bases, and 18 bases lay between the germline ends. The germline V gene has CDR1 MNHNS and CDR2 SASEGT. The CDR3 extends over 15 amino acids. Written as DNA, the CDR3 is TGTGCCATAAACGGGGTTCAACTTCCCTACAATGAGCAGTTCTTC. Amino acids: CAINGVQLPYNEQFF.

This clonotype was picked up a small number of times. CDR3 DNA: TGTGCCAGCAGCTTTTATACACGAGCGCACAATACGCAGTATTTT. This translates into CASSFYTRAHNTQYF. The rearrangement joins TRBV7-9 to TRBJ2-3; no definite D call. V gave up 3 bases and J gave up 7 bases, with 17 bases separating them. CDR1 SEHNR and CDR2 FQNEAQ come from the germline V gene (reference sequence). The CDR3 is made up of 15 amino acids.

The rearrangement links TRBV9 to TRBJ2-6; 7 bases match TRBD2. Losses at the gene ends were 3 bases for V and 0 bases for J; bases not matched to a gene: 6. The CDR3 consists of 17 residues. The germline gives CDR1 SGDLS, CDR2 YYNGEE. The CDR3: CASSERGLNSGANVLTF. The DNA for the CDR3 is TGTGCCAGCAGCGAGCGGGGACTCAACTCTGGGGCCAACGTCCTGACTTTC.

The rearrangement links TRBV20-1 to TRBJ2-7; 9 positions agree with TRBD1. This CDR3 is built from 14 residues. V shed 5 bases and J 1 base; nucleotides not matched to a gene: 6. Germline CDR1 is DFQATT and CDR2 is SNEGSKA (reference sequence). Here the CDR3 DNA reads TGCAGTGCTCCACGGGACAGGGTGTCCTACGAGCAGTACTTC. This sequence encodes CSAPRDRVSYEQYF.

V and J are TRBV4-3 and TRBJ2-7, with D possibly called TRBD1 or TRBD2 (5 bases each). Germline CDR1 is LGHNA and CDR2 is YSLEER. The CDR3 runs to 16 residues. Trimming left V 1 base short and J 3 bases short, with 16 bases between. CDR3 in DNA: TGCGCCAGCAGCCAAGGAATACGGGGCAAGAACTACGAGCAGTACTTC. Protein product: CASSQGIRGKNYEQYF.

V is TRBV6-5 and J is TRBJ1-1, with 8 positions matching TRBD1. From germline, CDR1 is MNHEY and CDR2 SVGAGI. CDR3 length: 12 residues. With 5 bases clipped from V and 7 bases from J, the junction kept 3 bases outside the gene matches. The CDR3 DNA reads TGTGCCAGCAGTGACAGGGGTGGTGAAGCTTTCTTT. Amino acids: CASSDRGGEAFF.

V usage is TRBV7-2 and J usage is TRBJ1-1; D remains ambiguous. Germline CDR1 and CDR2: SGHTA and FQGNSA. V was clipped by 0 bases and J by 10 bases, with 15 bases between them. The CDR3 totals 14 residues. The CDR3 bases are TGTGCCAGCAGCTTAGCCCCTGAGGGCGTCGGAGCTTTCTTT. Translating it yields CASSLAPEGVGAFF.

This clonotype has more than one count but fewer than ten. The chain couples TRBV7-9 to TRBJ2-5; D perhaps matches TRBD1 (6 bases). Germline V gene data show CDR1 as SEHNR and CDR2 as FQNEAQ (reference sequence). Trimming pared 5 bases from V and 5 bases from J, leaving 15 bases between. CDR3 length: 14 residues. CDR3 loop: CASSNIRGAETQYF. The CDR3 coding sequence is TGTGCCAGCAGCAATATCAGGGGTGCGGAGACCCAGTACTTC.

The chain combines TRBV12-3 or TRBV12-4 with TRBJ1-6; D is possibly TRBD1 (6 bases). Trimming shortened V by 3 bases and J by 10 bases, and 13 bases separated the two germline ends. CDR3 size: 14 residues. CDR3 bases: TGTGCCAGCAGTTTGGCCAGGGGAGAATCACCCCTCCACTTT. Amino acid sequence: CASSLARGESPLHF.

Ten or more counts support this clonotype. The chain joins TRBV7-9 to TRBJ1-5; D uncertain. V shed 3 bases and J shed 6 bases, with 6 bases lying between them. Germline-derived CDR1 and CDR2 are SEHNR and FQNEAQ (reference sequence). The CDR3 loop spans 12 amino acids. The DNA for the CDR3 is TGTGCCAGCAGCTTGTGGGGTCAGCCCCAGCATTTT. Residues: CASSLWGQPQHF.

A few counts support this clonotype. This rearrangement joins TRBV14 to TRBJ1-2, with 7 bases matching TRBD1. The CDR3 runs 13 residues. The V gene end was trimmed by 4 bases and the J gene end by 3 bases; junction bases not matched to a gene: 2. The germline V gene encodes CDR1 SGHDN and CDR2 FVKESK. The CDR3 region is CASSRDRDYGYTF. The CDR3 DNA reads TGTGCCAGCAGCCGAGACAGGGACTATGGCTACACCTTC.

The chain links TRBV7-3 to TRBJ2-5; TRBD2 aligns across 11 bases. With V trimmed by 5 bases and J by 5 bases, 16 bases remained unmatched. Germline loops: CDR1 SGHTA, CDR2 FQGTGA. The CDR3 is 18 amino acids. CDR3 sequence: CASSTARSSGRGAETQYF. The CDR3 DNA reads as TGTGCCAGCAGCACAGCTCGGAGTAGCGGGAGGGGAGCGGAGACCCAGTACTTC.

The chain links TRBV12-3 or TRBV12-4 to TRBJ1-5; D is perhaps TRBD1 (6 bases). Trimming took off 4 bases at V and 9 bases at J, with 22 bases between the two ends. The CDR3 spans 16 residues. The CDR3 DNA is TGTGCCAGCAGTTCCCGGACGTCAGGGGAGGGATGGCCCCAGCATTTT. Its protein is CASSSRTSGEGWPQHF.

This clonotype was seen a handful of times. The CDR3 is CASSGLETQYF. The CDR3 region has the DNA TGTGCCAGCAGTGGGTTAGAGACCCAGTACTTC. The chain couples TRBV12-3 or TRBV12-4 to TRBJ2-5; D call uncertain. Trimming shortened V by 5 bases and J by 4 bases, and 5 bases separated the two germline ends. The CDR3 length is 11 residues.

As to this clonotype: Mismatch with germline at one junction end may stem from a read error. This sequence joins TRBV6-1 and TRBJ2-1; perhaps TRBD2 as D (6 bases). Germline CDR1 and CDR2: MNHNS and SASEGT. The CDR3 loop spans 15 amino acids. CDR3 amino acids: CASRPSRGSYNEQFF. Here the CDR3 DNA reads TGTGCCAGCAGGCCTTCTCGGGGGTCCTACAATGAGCAGTTTTTC.

This clonotype came up many times. The V and J genes are TRBV15 and TRBJ2-1; TRBD2 matches 8 bases. CDR1 and CDR2 from the germline V gene are LNHNV and YYDKDF (reference sequence). The length of the CDR3 is 16 residues. The V segment lost 7 bases and the J segment 5 bases; nucleotides outside the gene matches: 13. The CDR3 sequence: CATKRVRGGTNNEQFF. CDR3 DNA sequence: TGTGCCACCAAGAGGGTCCGGGGGGGTACGAACAATGAGCAGTTCTTC.

The chain uses TRBV7-9 and TRBJ2-5; tentative D call: TRBD2 (5 bases). CDR1 is SEHNR and CDR2 is FQNEAQ in the germline V gene (reference sequence). This CDR3 comprises 10 residues. V lost 10 bases, J lost 5 bases, and 8 bases lay in between. The CDR3 DNA reads as TGTGCCACCCAGCGGGAGACCCAGTACTTC. Protein sequence: CATQRETQYF.

This chain uses TRBV12-3 or TRBV12-4 with TRBJ2-2; tentatively, D is TRBD2 (5 bases). The CDR3 is 13 residues long. The V and J ends lost 11 bases and 1 base respectively, with 11 bases between them. The CDR3 sequence is CAQQRGNTGELFF. The CDR3 DNA reads TGTGCCCAGCAACGGGGGAACACCGGGGAGCTGTTTTTT.

This chain connects TRBV6-1 to TRBJ2-7, with 11 bases identical to TRBD2. Germline CDR1 and CDR2: MNHNS and SASEGT. The CDR3 length is 14 residues. V lost 7 bases to trimming and J lost 6 bases; unmatched junction nucleotides: 8. Here the CDR3 reads CASTPGLAVVEQYF. The CDR3 DNA follows: TGTGCCAGCACACCGGGACTAGCGGTTGTCGAGCAGTACTTC.

The chain carries TRBV5-5 and TRBJ1-5; a possible D gene is TRBD1 (5 bases). This CDR3 contains 15 residues. The germline CDR1 and CDR2 sequences are SGHKS and YYEKEE (reference sequence). The V and J ends lost 5 bases and 5 bases respectively, with 17 bases between them. The CDR3 sequence: CASRLGLLTDQPQHF. DNA of the CDR3: TGTGCCAGCAGACTTGGCCTCCTGACAGATCAGCCCCAGCATTTT.

The chain is built from TRBV12-3 or TRBV12-4 and TRBJ2-7, with 9 bases identical to TRBD1. This CDR3 spans 15 amino acids. The V and J ends lost 5 bases and 6 bases, in that order; junction bases with no gene match: 11. The CDR3 DNA reads as TGTGCCAGCAGTCGCCGGACAGGGGCCGGAGGCGAGCAGTACTTC. It yields the protein CASSRRTGAGGEQYF.

The chain joins TRBV6-1 to TRBJ1-6, with D possibly TRBD1 on 6 matching bases. Germline CDR1 reads MNHNS; CDR2 reads SASEGT. The CDR3 runs to 16 residues. Trimming removed 8 bases from V and 0 bases from J, with 14 bases in between. The CDR3 spells CASSRRGSSYNSPLHF. The DNA of the CDR3 is TGTGCCAGCTCCCGGAGGGGGAGCTCCTATAATTCACCCCTCCACTTT.

The rearrangement joins TRBV20-1 to TRBJ2-3; D not certain. Per germline, CDR1 DFQATT and CDR2 SNEGSKA (reference sequence). The CDR3 runs to 11 residues. Trimming removed 4 bases at V and 2 bases at J, with 4 bases between. CDR3 residues: CSAIDTDTQYF. CDR3 DNA: TGCAGTGCTATAGACACAGATACGCAGTATTTT.